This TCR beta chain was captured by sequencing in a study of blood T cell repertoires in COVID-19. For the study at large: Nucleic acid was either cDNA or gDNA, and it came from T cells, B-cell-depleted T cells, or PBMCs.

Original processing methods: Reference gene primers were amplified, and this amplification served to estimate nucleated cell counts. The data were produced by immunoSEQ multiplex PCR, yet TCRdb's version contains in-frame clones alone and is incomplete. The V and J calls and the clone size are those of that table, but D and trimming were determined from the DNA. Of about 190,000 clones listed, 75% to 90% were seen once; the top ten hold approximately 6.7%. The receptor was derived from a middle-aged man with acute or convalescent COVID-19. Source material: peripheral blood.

CDR3 DNA sequence: TGCGCCAGCAGCCAAGAGTGGGGAGTTGGATCCTACGAGCAGTACTTC. Its protein product is CASSQEWGVGSYEQYF. The J gene is TRBJ2-7, the V gene TRBV4-1; tentative D call: TRBD2 (5 bases). This CDR3 spans 16 amino acids. CDR1 is MGHRA, CDR2 YSYEKL, per germline. V was pared by 0 bases and J by 1 base, with 13 bases between.